These T cell receptor beta chains were read from a single sample in a study of CXCR3-negative and CXCR3-positive naive CD8 T cells. TCRdb reprocessed the 5' RACE reads, with one entry per CDR3 protein and no DNA. The table for this sample gives 140,000 to 150,000 distinct CDR3 sequences. The specimen sequenced was naive CXCR3+ CD8+ T cells from blood. All receptors derive from a human donor in good health. Some clones in this sample may be carry-over from other donors' samples. Both conserved end residues are part of each CDR3. The order of the fields is V gene, J gene, CDR3 protein.

v_call: TRBV21-1; j_call: TRBJ2-1; cdr3_aa: CASSAKRSGRNNEQFF
v_call: TRBV27; j_call: TRBJ2-7; cdr3_aa: CASSSSGTAYEQYF
v_call: TRBV7-6; j_call: TRBJ2-7; cdr3_aa: CASSPEVFYEQYF
v_call: TRBV27; j_call: TRBJ2-7; cdr3_aa: CASSFAGGIYEQYF
v_call: TRBV7-9; j_call: TRBJ2-1; cdr3_aa: CASSSTESPTDYNEQFF
v_call: TRBV7-2; j_call: TRBJ2-1; cdr3_aa: CASSPSGGSWEINEQFF
v_call: TRBV7-2; j_call: TRBJ1-1; cdr3_aa: CASSLLTGGYTEAFF
v_call: TRBV3-1; j_call: TRBJ2-4; cdr3_aa: CASSQEGQAYKNIQYF
v_call: TRBV29-1; j_call: TRBJ1-2; cdr3_aa: CSVEDRRGYGYTF
v_call: TRBV9; j_call: TRBJ2-7; cdr3_aa: CASSVEAASSYEQYF
v_call: TRBV12-3/TRBV12-4; j_call: TRBJ2-1; cdr3_aa: CASSPREDYNEQFF
v_call: TRBV29-1; j_call: TRBJ1-1; cdr3_aa: CSVPQGNTEAFF
v_call: TRBV7-6; j_call: TRBJ1-1; cdr3_aa: CASSLLGAEAFF
v_call: TRBV20-1; j_call: TRBJ1-2; cdr3_aa: CSARDRDHFYGYTF
v_call: TRBV28; j_call: TRBJ2-1; cdr3_aa: CASSLRLAGDEQFF
v_call: TRBV7-9; j_call: TRBJ1-1; cdr3_aa: CASSFGPPQGANTEAFF
v_call: TRBV28; j_call: TRBJ2-1; cdr3_aa: CASTRGSPSYNEQFF
v_call: TRBV4-3; j_call: TRBJ1-2; cdr3_aa: CASSQDSNHGYTF
v_call: TRBV19; j_call: TRBJ1-2; cdr3_aa: CASSPGTEYLWDGYTF
v_call: TRBV29-1; j_call: TRBJ1-2; cdr3_aa: CSVEDLNVDGPNGYTF
v_call: TRBV10-3; j_call: TRBJ2-7; cdr3_aa: CAISGDGKSYEQYF
v_call: TRBV20-1; j_call: TRBJ2-5; cdr3_aa: CSARSGEPTSGSQETQYF
v_call: TRBV14; j_call: TRBJ2-3; cdr3_aa: CASSQTSGQGMDTQYF
v_call: TRBV20-1; j_call: TRBJ1-4; cdr3_aa: CSAPPGTAGDEKLFF
v_call: TRBV21-1; j_call: TRBJ2-6; cdr3_aa: CASSYMGQGWSGANVLTF
v_call: TRBV6-1; j_call: TRBJ2-1; cdr3_aa: CASSQFGQFSGVNEQFF
v_call: TRBV7-9; j_call: TRBJ2-7; cdr3_aa: CASSLRNSGGAREQYF
v_call: TRBV5-1; j_call: TRBJ2-2; cdr3_aa: CASSSGLAGVRTGELFF
v_call: TRBV4-1; j_call: TRBJ1-1; cdr3_aa: CASSRLWGMNTEAFF
v_call: TRBV10-2; j_call: TRBJ2-7; cdr3_aa: CASSDGGGSEQYF
v_call: TRBV7-9; j_call: TRBJ1-6; cdr3_aa: CASSLELGDFNSPLHF
v_call: TRBV12-3/TRBV12-4; j_call: TRBJ2-1; cdr3_aa: CASRDGLAGGYNEQFF
v_call: TRBV7-9; j_call: TRBJ1-1; cdr3_aa: CASSLMSGPLINTEAFF